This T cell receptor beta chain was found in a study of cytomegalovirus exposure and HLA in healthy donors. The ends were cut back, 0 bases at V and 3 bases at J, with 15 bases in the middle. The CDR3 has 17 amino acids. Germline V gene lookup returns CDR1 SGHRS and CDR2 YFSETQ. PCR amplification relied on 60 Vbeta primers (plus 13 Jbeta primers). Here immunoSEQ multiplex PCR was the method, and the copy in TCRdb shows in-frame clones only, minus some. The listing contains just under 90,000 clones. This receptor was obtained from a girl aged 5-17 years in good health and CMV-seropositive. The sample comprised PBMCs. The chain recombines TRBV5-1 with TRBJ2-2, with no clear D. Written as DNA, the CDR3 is TGCGCCAGCAGCTTGGATCATGCAGGCTCGGACACCGGGGAGCTGTTTTTT. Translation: CASSLDHAGSDTGELFF.